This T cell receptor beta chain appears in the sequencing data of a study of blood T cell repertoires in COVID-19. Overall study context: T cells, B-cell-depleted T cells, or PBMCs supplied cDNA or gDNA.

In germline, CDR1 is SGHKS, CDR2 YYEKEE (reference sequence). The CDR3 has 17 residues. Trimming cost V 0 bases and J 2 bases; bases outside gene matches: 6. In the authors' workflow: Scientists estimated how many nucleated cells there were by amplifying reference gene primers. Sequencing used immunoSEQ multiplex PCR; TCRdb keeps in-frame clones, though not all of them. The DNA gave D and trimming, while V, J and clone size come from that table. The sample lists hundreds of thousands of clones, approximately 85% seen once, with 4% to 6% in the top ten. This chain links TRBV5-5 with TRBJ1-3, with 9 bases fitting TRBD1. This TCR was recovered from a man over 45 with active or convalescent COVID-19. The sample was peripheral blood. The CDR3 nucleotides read TGTGCCAGCAGCTTGGGAGGGACAGGGCGAGCTGGAAACACCATATATTTT. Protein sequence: CASSLGGTGRAGNTIYF.